These 25 T cell receptor beta chains share one sample of origin, sequenced in a study of blood T cell repertoires in COVID-19. Generated by immunoSEQ multiplex PCR, the TCRdb table keeps only in-frame clones and is missing some. The profile shows around 160,000 clones, approximately 90% of them singletons. The sequencing sample was made of PBMCs or T cells enriched from blood (not recorded which). The source of these receptors is a woman aged 30 to 39 with acute COVID-19.

The rearrangement links TRBV24-1 to TRBJ1-1; D ambiguous. The length of the CDR3 is 13 residues. Germline assignment: CDR1 KGHDR and CDR2 SFDVKD. V was cut by 4 bases and J by 6 bases, with 11 bases left in between. CDR3 nucleotides: TGTGCCACCAGTGAGGCAGACGGGGCTGAAGCTTTCTTT. Translation gives CATSEADGAEAFF.

This sequence joins TRBV28 and TRBJ1-1, with a tentative D call TRBD1 (5 bases). Germline assignment: CDR1 MDHEN and CDR2 SYDVKM. Trimming shortened V by 6 bases and J by 1 base, and 9 bases separated the two germline ends. This CDR3 has 13 amino acids. For the CDR3, the DNA is TGTGCCAGCAGAAACACAGGGAACACTGAAGCTTTCTTT. Protein product: CASRNTGNTEAFF.

V usage is TRBV5-4 and J usage is TRBJ2-5; unclear D gene. The CDR3 length is 14 residues. Germline values: CDR1 SGHNT, CDR2 YYREEE (reference sequence). The germline V and J ends were trimmed by 4 bases and 4 bases, with 14 bases remaining between them. CDR3 amino acids: CASSRVPSPETQYF. CDR3 DNA sequence: TGTGCCAGCAGCCGAGTACCAAGCCCAGAGACCCAGTACTTC.

V is TRBV12-1 and J is TRBJ1-1; TRBD1, the table's D call, was not compared with the DNA. TRBV12-1 is classified as a pseudogene. The CDR3 runs to 14 residues. The CDR3 spells CASGRGQANTEAFF. The CDR3 region has the DNA TGTGCCAGCGGTAGGGGACAGGCCAACACTGAAGCTTTCTTT.

The rearrangement joins TRBV29-1 to TRBJ2-5, with D perhaps TRBD2 (5 bases). The CDR3 totals 12 residues. V gave up 3 bases and J gave up 4 bases, with 9 bases separating them. CDR1 is SQVTM, CDR2 ANQGSEA, per germline. CDR3 sequence (DNA): TGCAGCGTTGAGATGCTAGCAGAGACCCAGTACTTC. This encodes CSVEMLAETQYF.

This clone was observed once. This chain joins TRBV29-1 and TRBJ1-2; D call uncertain. Between the trimmed V and J ends, which lost 0 bases and 8 bases, there was a span of 7 bases. In germline, CDR1 is SQVTM, CDR2 ANQGSEA. The CDR3 has 11 residues. CDR3 loop: CSVEDSRGYTF. In DNA form, the CDR3 reads TGCAGCGTTGAAGATTCACGGGGCTACACCTTC.

The gene calls are TRBV6-5 and TRBJ2-3; the D gene is possibly TRBD1 (6 bases). CDR3 length: 13 amino acids. Germline V CDR1 and CDR2: MNHEY, SVGAGI. The ends were cut back, 4 bases at V and 5 bases at J, with 10 bases in the middle. This chain's CDR3 is CASSWQGIDTQYF. The CDR3 DNA is TGTGCCAGCAGTTGGCAGGGGATAGATACGCAGTATTTT.

CDR3 in DNA: TGTGCCATCAGTGAGTCGATTGGGCCCAACGAGCAGTACTTC. It translates to CAISESIGPNEQYF. The V gene is TRBV10-3, the J gene TRBJ2-7; D is undetermined. The CDR3 spans 14 residues. Per germline, CDR1 ENHRY and CDR2 SYGVKD. V was shortened by 0 bases and J by 5 bases, with 11 bases between the two germline ends.

The rearrangement joins TRBV29-1 to TRBJ1-2, with TRBD1 identical over 9 bases. CDR3 length equals 12 residues. Germline assignment: CDR1 SQVTM and CDR2 ANQGSEA. J was trimmed by 3 bases and V by 7 bases; bases with no gene match: 3. The CDR3 region is CSARQGDYGYTF. The CDR3 coding sequence is TGCAGCGCAAGACAGGGGGACTATGGCTACACCTTC.

CDR3 DNA: TGCGCCAGCAGCTTAGGTACAGGGGGCGGGACAGATACGCAGTATTTT. Amino acids: CASSLGTGGGTDTQYF. The chain recombines TRBV5-1 with TRBJ2-3; 9 positions agree with TRBD1. The CDR3 totals 16 residues. Germline assignment: CDR1 SGHRS and CDR2 YFSETQ. Trimming cost V 2 bases and J 3 bases; bases outside gene matches: 7.

The V call is TRBV11-2, the J call TRBJ1-4; no reliable D call. CDR1 and CDR2 from the germline V gene are SGHAT and FQNNGV. The CDR3 has 12 amino acids. V gave up 5 bases and J gave up 8 bases, with 9 bases separating them. Written as DNA, the CDR3 is TGTGCCAGCAGCCCCCTACAGGAAAAACTGTTTTTT. Its protein is CASSPLQEKLFF.

The chain joins TRBV15 to TRBJ2-3; no reliable D call. Germline CDR1 and CDR2: LNHNV and YYDKDF (reference sequence). Trimming shortened V by 0 bases and J by 5 bases, and 6 bases separated the two germline ends. The CDR3 sequence is 13 residues long. The CDR3: CATSRDFVDTQYF. The CDR3 DNA sequence: TGTGCCACCAGCAGAGATTTCGTAGATACGCAGTATTTT.

V usage is TRBV19 and J usage is TRBJ1-1, with TRBD1 matching over 8 bases. Trimming took 2 bases from V and 5 from J; bases not matched to a gene: 1. The CDR3 length is 13 residues. Germline CDR1 and CDR2: LNHDA and SQIVND (reference sequence). The CDR3 nucleotides are TGTGCCAGTAGTATAACAGGGGGGACTGAAGCTTTCTTT. Translation gives CASSITGGTEAFF.

V is TRBV7-2 and J is TRBJ2-2; 10 positions agree with TRBD2. The V gene end was trimmed by 5 bases and the J gene end by 6 bases; junction bases not matched to a gene: 15. Germline CDR1 and CDR2: SGHTA and FQGNSA. The CDR3 loop spans 18 amino acids. The DNA for the CDR3 is TGTGCCAGCAGCATTAAGGCGGCCCTAGCGGGAGTTGCCGGGGAGCTGTTTTTT. It specifies CASSIKAALAGVAGELFF. The entire variable domain, with the rest obtained from reference TRBV7-2 and TRBJ2-2, is as follows: GAGVSQSPSNKVTEKGKDVELRCDPISGHTALYWYRQSLGQGLEFLIYFQGNSAPDKSGLPSDRFSAERTGGSVSTLTIQRTQQEDSAVYLCASSIKAALAGVAGELFFGEGSRLTVL.

The chain recombines TRBV9 with TRBJ1-3; 7 nucleotides line up with TRBD1. Germline V gene lookup returns CDR1 SGDLS and CDR2 YYNGEE. This CDR3 comprises 16 residues. The V and J ends lost 4 bases and 3 bases, in that order; junction bases with no gene match: 10. Here the CDR3 DNA reads TGTGCCAGCAGCTCATCAGACAGGGTCTATGGAAACACCATATATTTT. Protein product: CASSSSDRVYGNTIYF.

The genes are TRBV7-9 and TRBJ2-7; 7 bases align to TRBD1. V lost 5 bases, J lost 6 bases, and 7 bases stayed unmatched. The CDR3 has 13 amino acids. Per the germline V gene, CDR1 is SEHNR and CDR2 is FQNEAQ (reference sequence). DNA of the CDR3: TGTGCCAGCAGCATCAATACAGGGGCCGAGCAGTACTTC. Its translation: CASSINTGAEQYF.

This sequence joins TRBV7-2 and TRBJ2-7; perhaps TRBD1 as D (6 bases). V lost 3 bases and J lost 3, with 12 bases in between. Germline CDR1 and CDR2: SGHTA and FQGNSA. CDR3 length: 14 amino acids. The CDR3 sequence is CASSFSGTNYEQYF. Here the CDR3 DNA reads TGTGCCAGCAGCTTCTCCGGGACAAACTACGAGCAGTACTTC.

V gene TRBV9 combines with J gene TRBJ2-7, with a possible D match to TRBD1 (6 bases). There are 16 residues in the CDR3. Per the germline V gene, CDR1 is SGDLS and CDR2 is YYNGEE. Between the trimmed V and J ends, which lost 3 bases and 1 base, there was a span of 17 bases. CDR3 residues: CASSARSGDESYEQYF. DNA of the CDR3: TGTGCCAGCAGCGCAAGATCAGGGGACGAATCCTACGAGCAGTACTTC.

The genes are TRBV5-1 and TRBJ2-5; D call uncertain. Germline CDR1 and CDR2: SGHRS and YFSETQ. V was clipped by 7 bases and J by 3 bases, with 22 bases between them. The CDR3 is 16 amino acids. CDR3 nucleotide sequence: TGCGCCAGCGGCGTAAGAGGTTCGAGCTGGGAAGAGACCCAGTACTTC. Translating gives CASGVRGSSWEETQYF.

This clone appeared a few times. The chain is built from TRBV9 and TRBJ2-3, with 7 bases fitting TRBD2. Germline CDR1 is SGDLS and CDR2 is YYNGEE. CDR3 size: 17 residues. V shed 4 bases and J 0 bases; nucleotides not matched to a gene: 11. The CDR3 loop reads CASSLQELATSTDTQYF. The CDR3 coding sequence is TGTGCCAGCAGCCTCCAGGAACTAGCGACAAGCACAGATACGCAGTATTTT.

This sequence joins TRBV5-1 and TRBJ1-5; TRBD1 is a possible D gene (6 bases). CDR3 length: 14 residues. Trimming pared 0 bases from V and 5 bases from J, leaving 9 bases between. CDR1 is SGHRS, CDR2 YFSETQ, per germline. This CDR3 reads CASSLEGEDQPQHF. CDR3 nucleotide sequence: TGCGCCAGCAGCTTGGAGGGGGAAGATCAGCCCCAGCATTTT.

The CDR3 spells CASSLDVTAEAFF. The CDR3 region has the DNA TGTGCCAGCAGCTTAGATGTAACGGCTGAAGCTTTCTTT. J is TRBJ1-1 and V is TRBV11-2, with no clear D. Germline V gene data show CDR1 as SGHAT and CDR2 as FQNNGV. This CDR3 contains 13 residues. V lost 0 bases, J lost 6 bases, and 8 bases lay in between.

The chain links TRBV6-2 or TRBV6-3 to TRBJ1-1, with 7 positions matching TRBD1. V shed 2 bases and J 0 bases; nucleotides not matched to a gene: 3. There are 15 residues in the CDR3. Germline V gene lookup returns CDR1 MNHEY and CDR2 SVGEGT. The CDR3 region is CASSYLDRLNTEAFF. The DNA of the CDR3 is TGTGCCAGCAGTTACCTGGACAGGTTGAACACTGAAGCTTTCTTT.

The genes are TRBV4-3 and TRBJ2-7; TRBD2 matches at 11 bases. The V gene's germline CDR1 is LGHNA and CDR2 YSLEER. The V segment lost 0 bases and the J segment 3 bases; nucleotides outside the gene matches: 10. The CDR3 runs 18 residues. The CDR3 nucleotides are TGCGCCAGCAGCCAAGAGTTAGTCGGTCTAGCGGGAGGCTACGAGCAGTACTTC. Translated, it gives CASSQELVGLAGGYEQYF.

This clone occurred a few times. The chain recombines TRBV2 with TRBJ1-2; D is undetermined. With 2 bases removed from V and 4 bases from J, the gap between germline ends came to 8 bases. The CDR3 sequence is 13 residues long. Germline lookup yields CDR1 SNHLY and CDR2 FYNNEI. The CDR3 here is CASSERGSYGYTF. CDR3 sequence (DNA): TGTGCCAGCAGTGAAAGAGGGAGCTATGGCTACACCTTC.